These 25 T cell receptor beta chains came from one sample sequenced in a study of CD8+CD57+ T cells in acquired aplastic anemia. Genomic DNA provided the template from which TCR beta VDJ and CDR3 profiles were obtained. TCRdb reprocessed the reads with MiXCR, giving one entry per CDR3 protein. The sample records about 250,000 distinct CDR3 sequences, around 43% being singletons. Sequenced patients had shown CD8+CD57+ cell expansion by flow cytometry. Sequences were obtained from sorted CD4+, CD8+, or CD8+CD57+ T cells (not recorded which) from PBMCs. These receptor sequences come from a human donor with aplastic anemia.

The chain is built from TRBV2 and TRBJ2-3; 8 bases agree with TRBD1. The V segment lost 6 bases and the J segment 2 bases; nucleotides outside the gene matches: 4. Germline V gives CDR1 SNHLY, CDR2 FYNNEI. The CDR3 totals 14 residues. The CDR3 nucleotides are TGTGCCAGCAGCCCGGGACAGGTCACAGATACGCAGTATTTT. As protein: CASSPGQVTDTQYF.

This clonotype was observed many times. The chain employs TRBV20-1 and TRBJ2-7; 9 nucleotides agree with TRBD2. The CDR3 spans 16 residues. CDR1 is DFQATT, CDR2 SNEGSKA, per germline (reference sequence). The trim removed 0 bases at V and 4 bases at J, leaving 10 bases unmatched. The DNA for the CDR3 is TGCAGTGCTAGAGATTTAAGGACTAGCGAAAATTACGAGCAGTACTTC. Encoded protein: CSARDLRTSENYEQYF.

This chain connects TRBV27 to TRBJ1-1, with D perhaps matching TRBD1 (5 bases). The V end lost 6 bases, the J end lost 3 bases, and 11 bases lay between the germline ends. Germline CDR1 MNHEY, CDR2 SMNVEV (reference sequence). The CDR3 length is 13 residues. The CDR3 DNA follows: TGTGCCAGCAGAGTTCTAGGGGACACTGAAGCTTTCTTT. Translated: CASRVLGDTEAFF.

This clonotype was observed at least ten times. The chain uses TRBV4-2 and TRBJ2-1, with 8 bases aligning to TRBD1. Trimming at V came to 1 base and at J to 0 bases, leaving 2 bases not matched to a gene. Germline CDR1 LGHNA, CDR2 YNFKEQ. This CDR3 region has 16 residues. The CDR3 spells CASSQGGQASYNEQFF. CDR3 in DNA: TGTGCCAGCAGCCAAGGGGGACAGGCCTCCTACAATGAGCAGTTCTTC.

Regarding this clonotype: This may be a read error, as it is one base from a much larger clone. The V gene is TRBV11-1, the J gene TRBJ2-3; TRBD2 is a possible D gene (7 bases). V shed 5 bases and J shed 0 bases, with 18 bases lying between them. CDR3 size: 17 residues. Germline lookup yields CDR1 SGHAT and CDR2 FQDESV (reference sequence). CDR3 sequence (DNA): TGTGCCAGCAGCATTCGAGGGGGGGCAGCTAGCACAGATACGCAGTATTTT. This gives the protein CASSIRGGAASTDTQYF.

This clonotype was found many times. The V call is TRBV10-2, the J call TRBJ1-4, with TRBD1 matching 7 bases. V gave up 4 bases and J gave up 8 bases; unmatched junction bases: 13. The CDR3 loop spans 16 amino acids. The germline gives CDR1 WSHSY, CDR2 SAAADI. This CDR3 is CASSGNKNRGWEKLFF. The CDR3 DNA is TGCGCCAGCAGTGGTAACAAAAACAGGGGTTGGGAAAAACTGTTTTTT.

This clonotype turned up a few times. The rearrangement links TRBV10-1 to TRBJ2-2; D ambiguous. Germline V gene lookup returns CDR1 WNHNN and CDR2 SYGVQD (reference sequence). The CDR3 has 12 residues. Trimming took 0 bases from V and 5 from J, leaving 1 base between them. CDR3 protein: CASSESTGELFF. The CDR3 nucleotides are TGCGCCAGCAGTGAGTCTACCGGGGAGCTGTTTTTT.

Of note for this clonotype: One end of the junction is discordant with germline, which a read error may explain. This sequence joins TRBV25-1 and TRBJ2-1; D not certain. The CDR3 length is 12 residues. Germline-derived CDR1 and CDR2 are MGHDK and SYGVNS. In DNA, the CDR3 is TGTGCCAGCAGCGTAGCAGTTAATGAGCAGTCCTTC. It codes for CASSVAVNEQSF.

This clonotype occurred once. A junction end diverges from the germline sequence, so it may reflect a read error. V and J are TRBV7-9 and TRBJ2-7; 11 nucleotides agree with TRBD1. Germline V gene sequence: CDR1 SEHNR, CDR2 FQNEAQ (reference sequence). This CDR3 region has 13 residues. CDR3 protein: CTSRGQGAYEQYF. The CDR3, as DNA: TGTACCAGCCGAGGACAGGGGGCGTACGAGCAGTACTTC.

This clonotype was picked up a small number of times. The chain has TRBV4-1 and TRBJ2-1; 9 nucleotides align to TRBD2. The length of the CDR3 is 19 residues. Germline CDR1 and CDR2: MGHRA and YSYEKL. Unmatched junction bases numbered 13, after V lost 4 bases and J lost 0 bases. The CDR3 nucleotides are TGCGCCAGCAGCCCCAGAGGAAGCGGGAGGCCGAGCTCCTACAATGAGCAGTTCTTC. Its protein is CASSPRGSGRPSSYNEQFF.

This clonotype was recorded a few times. This rearrangement joins TRBV5-1 to TRBJ1-1, with D tentatively TRBD1 (5 bases). The CDR3 runs to 16 residues. V was trimmed by 6 bases and J by 0 bases, leaving 18 bases between them. Germline V gives CDR1 SGHRS, CDR2 YFSETQ. The CDR3 loop reads CASMVSGGSMNTEAFF. In DNA, the CDR3 is TGCGCCAGCATGGTGAGCGGGGGTTCGATGAACACTGAAGCTTTCTTT. The full variable domain, its missing parts supplied by reference TRBV5-1 and TRBJ1-1, is KAGVTQTPRYLIKTRGQQVTLSCSPISGHRSVSWYQQTPGQGLQFLFEYFSETQRNKGNFPGRFSGRQFSNSRSEMNVSTLELGDSALYLCASMVSGGSMNTEAFFGQGTRLTVV.

A word on this clonotype: A read error may explain this, as a much larger clone is one base away. The chain recombines TRBV9 with TRBJ1-1, with TRBD1 identical over 10 bases. Germline CDR1 reads SGDLS; CDR2 reads YYNGEE. The CDR3 extends over 18 amino acids. V was pared by 0 bases and J by 6 bases, with 14 bases of the junction left unmatched. Written as DNA, the CDR3 is TGTGCCAGCAGCGTAGAGGGAAGGGACAGGGGTGCCGTAGCTGAAGCTTTCTTT. Encoded protein: CASSVEGRDRGAVAEAFF.

This chain joins TRBV2 and TRBJ1-2; 8 nucleotides align to TRBD1. J was trimmed by 1 base and V by 7 bases; bases with no gene match: 5. Looked up from germline, CDR1 is SNHLY and CDR2 is FYNNEI. The CDR3 covers 14 residues. This CDR3 is CASKYRGGNYGYTF. CDR3 bases: TGTGCCAGCAAATACAGGGGGGGTAACTATGGCTACACCTTC.

This clonotype showed up just a few times. The rearrangement links TRBV20-1 to TRBJ2-1; D uncertain. The CDR3 totals 14 residues. V was clipped by 0 bases and J by 4 bases, with 10 bases between them. Germline CDR1 DFQATT, CDR2 SNEGSKA (reference sequence). CDR3 nucleotides: TGCAGTGCTAGAGATAGTGTGGCTTACAATGAGCAGTTCTTC. This gives the protein CSARDSVAYNEQFF.

About this clonotype: One end of the junction is discordant with germline, which a read error may explain. V gene TRBV25-1 combines with J gene TRBJ1-2; D remains ambiguous. The CDR3 covers 14 residues. CDR1 and CDR2 (germline): MGHDK, SYGVNS. The CDR3 DNA is TGTGCTAGCAGTGAAGGAGGGTCCAACTATGGCTACACCTTC. It translates to CASSEGGSNYGYTF.

CDR3 DNA sequence: TGTGCCAGTAGTATAGGGGGACAGGGGCGTCCTGAAGCTTTCTTT. Amino acid sequence: CASSIGGQGRPEAFF. The chain combines TRBV19 with TRBJ1-1; TRBD1 matches at 10 bases. V trimming: 1 base; J trimming: 6 bases; junction bases outside the gene matches: 5. Germline CDR1 and CDR2: LNHDA and SQIVND (reference sequence). This CDR3 has 15 residues.

The chain couples TRBV12-3 or TRBV12-4 to TRBJ2-5, with a weak D call TRBD2 (7 bases). The CDR3 has 13 amino acids. The V end lost 9 bases, the J end lost 5 bases, and 16 bases lay between the germline ends. CDR3 coding DNA: TGTGCCAGTAGGGGGGGTCGGAGGGAGACCCAGTACTTC. Amino acids: CASRGGRRETQYF.

For this clonotype: A read error may be the cause here, since a much bigger clone is one base away. The V call is TRBV4-3, the J call TRBJ2-1, with 8 bases aligning to TRBD2. The CDR3 spans 15 residues. V lost 4 bases, J lost 10 bases, and 12 bases stayed unmatched. In germline, CDR1 is LGHNA, CDR2 YSLEER. Written as DNA, the CDR3 is TGCGCCAGCAGCCTCGCTAGCGGGTATGAGGGAGAGCAGTTCTTC. Its translation: CASSLASGYEGEQFF.

As regards this clonotype: A much larger clone lies a single base off, so this may be a read error. The chain links TRBV20-1 to TRBJ2-7; no firm D call. Germline values: CDR1 DFQATT, CDR2 SNEGSKA (reference sequence). This CDR3 is built from 14 residues. The V end lost 3 bases, the J end lost 3 bases, and 15 bases lay between the germline ends. The CDR3 reads CSASDAGGFYEQYF. CDR3 DNA sequence: TGCAGTGCTAGTGATGCTGGCGGATTCTACGAGCAGTACTTC.

This rearrangement joins TRBV20-1 to TRBJ1-5; 7 bases fit TRBD1. CDR1 is DFQATT, CDR2 SNEGSKA, per germline (reference sequence). J lost 2 bases, V lost 3 bases, and 4 bases had no gene match. This CDR3 has 14 amino acids. This chain's CDR3 is CSARAGGGNQPQHF. The CDR3 DNA sequence: TGCAGTGCTAGGGCAGGGGGTGGCAATCAGCCCCAGCATTTT.

The V gene is TRBV20-1, the J gene TRBJ2-4; perhaps TRBD2 as D (6 bases). Germline CDR1 reads DFQATT; CDR2 reads SNEGSKA (reference sequence). Trimming removed 2 bases from V and 0 bases from J, with 11 bases in between. There are 15 residues in the CDR3. CDR3 sequence: CSARLGGVAKNIQYF. CDR3 DNA sequence: TGCAGTGCTAGACTCGGGGGTGTAGCCAAAAACATTCAGTACTTC.

The rearrangement joins TRBV20-1 to TRBJ2-7; 12 bases align to TRBD1. The CDR3 runs to 12 residues. The J segment lost 6 bases and the V segment lost 6 bases, leaving 3 bases of the junction unmatched. Germline CDR1 reads DFQATT; CDR2 reads SNEGSKA (reference sequence). CDR3 nucleotides: TGCAGTGCCCGGGACAGGGGGCTCGAGCAGTACTTC. It yields the protein CSARDRGLEQYF.

This clonotype was counted a few times. The rearrangement links TRBV9 to TRBJ2-3; 8 nucleotides align to TRBD1. CDR1 and CDR2 from the germline V gene are SGDLS and YYNGEE. V gave up 5 bases and J gave up 5 bases; unmatched junction bases: 13. This CDR3 spans 16 amino acids. CDR3 region: CASSPYRGWWKDTQYF. The CDR3 region has the DNA TGTGCCAGCAGTCCGTACAGGGGGTGGTGGAAAGATACGCAGTATTTT.

CDR3 in amino acids: CASSERGRLPNYGYTF. The CDR3, as DNA: TGTGCCAGCAGCGAAAGAGGAAGGCTCCCTAACTATGGCTACACCTTC. This rearrangement joins TRBV7-2 to TRBJ1-2; D call uncertain. CDR1 and CDR2 (germline): SGHTA, FQGNSA. The V end was cut by 5 bases, the J end by 0 bases, with 16 bases between. This CDR3 has 16 residues.

This clonotype was seen just once. The gene calls are TRBV6-4 and TRBJ1-6, with D uncertain. The germline V and J ends were trimmed by 7 bases and 7 bases, with 14 bases remaining between them. The CDR3 covers 14 residues. Looked up from germline, CDR1 is MRHNA and CDR2 is SNTAGT. The CDR3 DNA follows: TGTGCCAGCATACCTCAGATTGGAAATTCACCCCTCCACTTT. Encoded protein: CASIPQIGNSPLHF.